This is a list of T cell receptor beta chains from one sample in a study of cytomegalovirus exposure and HLA in healthy donors. Some clones are missing from TCRdb's copy, which holds only in-frame ones; the method was immunoSEQ multiplex PCR. This table holds fewer than 95,000 clones, less than 95% found once. The material sequenced was PBMCs. The receptors here all came from a woman between 18 and 30 years old in good health and CMV-seronegative. The CDR3 runs from the conserved cysteine through the conserved F or W. Clone size, where shown, is once, few, many, or a class for clones that have expanded.

abundance,v_gene,CDR3aa
once,TRBV5-5,CASSPDSTEAFF
-,TRBV27,CASSSRRAYEQYF
-,TRBV9,CASSPARTGGDYNEKLFF
-,TRBV5-1,CASSSGDERNTEAFF
-,TRBV27,CASSTPGQPQHF
-,TRBV30,CAWSPREPFF
-,TRBV11-1,CASSTTGTSIEAFF
-,TRBV5-1,CASRTGPGNTIYF
-,TRBV7-9,CASSLYRGTNTEAFF
-,TRBV28,CASRKLVSGWYEQYF
-,TRBV2,CASSENSLNEQFF
-,TRBV13,CASSEGTGNKWNTEAFF
-,TRBV7-8,CASSLGTGSVGGYTF
-,TRBV9,CASRAGTGGYTF
-,TRBV29-1,CSVMAGDGYTF